Sequencing of this T cell receptor (beta chain) was carried out in a study of CD8 T cells in Susac syndrome. The table lists this clonotype with a few counts. Its antigen is not known. Findings and limits, study-wide: An acknowledgment was made by the study that its TCR sequencing and HLA analysis involved relatively few individuals.

RNA, at roughly 0.45 to 1 ug, was reverse transcribed with random hexamers. Coverage of TCR beta CDR3 amplification by immunoSEQ multiplex PCR extended to 54 Vbeta and 13 Jbeta. TCRdb passed the immunoSEQ multiplex PCR reads through MiXCR, listing each CDR3 protein once. The table records some 300,000 distinct CDR3 sequences, around 89% of them present only once. In blood CD8+ and CD4+ T cells, TCR beta underwent sequencing. Negative isolation yielded the CD8+ and CD4+ T cells, while FACS enriched the TEMRA cells. CDR1 DFQATT and CDR2 SNEGSKA come from the germline V gene (reference sequence). This CDR3 comprises 15 residues. V lost 3 bases and J lost 4; bases outside the gene matches: 8.

Sequenced: CD8+ T cells from PBMCs. The V and J genes are TRBV20-1 and TRBJ2-1; 8 positions agree with TRBD2. The sequence came from a human donor with multiple sclerosis. The CDR3 sequence is CSASPPGLDYNEQFF. The CDR3 bases are TGCAGTGCTAGCCCTCCGGGACTAGATTACAATGAGCAGTTCTTC.